The source of this T cell receptor (beta chain) is a study of Ad26.COV2.S vaccination and SARS-CoV-2 variants. The overall study: Participant was drawn from the COV1001 Ad26.COV2.S trial arm.

V lost 4 bases and J lost 6; bases outside the gene matches: 5. This CDR3 has 15 amino acids. Germline V gene data show CDR1 as LGHNA and CDR2 as YSLEER. With regard to this clone: The antigen is not known.

The treatment was: around 19 received Ad26.COV2.S at low or high dose, single or two shots; about 5 received placebo; per-sample allocation not given. Material that was analyzed had been drawn on day 63 after the first vaccine or placebo injection. Assay used: immunoSEQ multiplex PCR; TCRdb lists only in-frame clones, some missing. The sample carries about 320,000 clones, roughly 90% recorded once. Whole-study results and caveats: Those who received the vaccine showed greater spike-specific TCR breadth than those given placebo. Considerable breadth of spike-specific CD8+ and CD4+ T cell responses has reportedly been documented following vaccination.

The chain carries TRBV4-3 and TRBJ2-2; 10 bases are shared with TRBD1. This TCR came from a person between 18 and 65 years old who received the Ad26.COV2.S COVID-19 vaccine or a placebo. This specimen was peripheral blood, taken in a trial of Ad26.COV2.S vaccine versus placebo. CDR3: CASSLGTGVSGELFF. DNA for the CDR3: TGCGCCAGCAGCCTCGGGACAGGGGTGTCCGGGGAGCTGTTTTTT.